This is a list of T cell receptor beta chains from one sample in a study of human thymus T cells. Assay used: immunoSEQ multiplex PCR; TCRdb lists only in-frame clones, some missing. The data show 55,000 to 70,000 clones, with 94% seen just once and about 6.5% held by the top ten. Sequencing was performed on blood. All receptors come from a boy in the first two years of life with a congenital heart defect but otherwise immunologically healthy. The CDR3 runs from the conserved cysteine through the conserved F or W. The order of the fields is CDR3 protein, D gene, V gene, J gene. The D gene is left open where the match is weak.

CDR3: CASSQDTVAPETQYF
D: -
V: TRBV4-2
J: TRBJ2-5

CDR3: CASSSNSPLHF
D: -
V: TRBV5-4
J: TRBJ1-6

CDR3: CASSERSTDTQYF
D: -
V: TRBV6-1
J: TRBJ2-3

CDR3: CASSIAPSGRSNEQFF
D: TRBD2
V: TRBV19
J: TRBJ2-1

CDR3: CASSVGLKETQYF
D: -
V: TRBV5-1
J: TRBJ2-5

CDR3: CASRGRDQGTQYF
D: -
V: TRBV27
J: TRBJ2-5

CDR3: CASSQDDRPTYEQYF
D: -
V: TRBV4-2
J: TRBJ2-7

CDR3: CASSSGQGASSYEQYF
D: TRBD1
V: TRBV5-4
J: TRBJ2-7

CDR3: CASRQGQGRNTIYF
D: TRBD1
V: TRBV6-5
J: TRBJ1-3

CDR3: CASSLATSGSVWYSTDTQYF
D: TRBD2
V: TRBV5-1
J: TRBJ2-3

CDR3: CASSEAGQETQYF
D: -
V: TRBV6-1
J: TRBJ2-5

CDR3: CASSPWDSNQPQHF
D: -
V: TRBV7-9
J: TRBJ1-5

CDR3: CASSLVGQLYYEQYF
D: -
V: TRBV11-1
J: TRBJ2-7

CDR3: CASSSQGAQAYEQYF
D: TRBD1
V: TRBV6-6
J: TRBJ2-7

CDR3: CASSLRGSNNEQFF
D: -
V: TRBV5-4
J: TRBJ2-1

CDR3: CASSYSSLGSGNTIYF
D: -
V: TRBV6-6
J: TRBJ1-3

CDR3: CASRPQGAGNTIYF
D: -
V: TRBV23-1
J: TRBJ1-3

CDR3: CASSTDRAYEQYF
D: TRBD1
V: TRBV5-1
J: TRBJ2-7

CDR3: CASSTNREGRGAFF
D: -
V: TRBV6-5
J: TRBJ1-1

CDR3: CASNMDRSSGANVLTF
D: TRBD1
V: TRBV2
J: TRBJ2-6

CDR3: CSAFPGVAYGYTF
D: -
V: TRBV29-1
J: TRBJ1-2

CDR3: CASSLRIETQYF
D: -
V: TRBV7-9
J: TRBJ2-5

CDR3: CASSRGTGVSYEQYF
D: TRBD1
V: TRBV27
J: TRBJ2-7

CDR3: CASSLGRDRGSEQYF
D: TRBD1
V: TRBV5-1
J: TRBJ2-7

CDR3: CASSPRDRWTKNIQYF
D: TRBD1
V: TRBV5-1
J: TRBJ2-4

CDR3: CASSFPLTGRETQYF
D: TRBD1
V: TRBV7-6
J: TRBJ2-5

CDR3: CASNRLAGGLEQYF
D: TRBD2
V: TRBV2
J: TRBJ2-7

CDR3: CASSSIGPSGVGTQYF
D: TRBD2
V: TRBV9
J: TRBJ2-5

CDR3: CASSLRQTSSGNTIYF
D: -
V: TRBV5-8
J: TRBJ1-3

CDR3: CASSYIGGLGETQYF
D: -
V: TRBV6-6
J: TRBJ2-5

CDR3: CASSVGPGQGTMNTEAFF
D: TRBD1
V: TRBV9
J: TRBJ1-1

CDR3: CASSSNGLASYEQYF
D: TRBD2
V: TRBV28
J: TRBJ2-7

CDR3: CASSLGGGRGDTEAFF
D: TRBD1
V: TRBV7-9
J: TRBJ1-1

CDR3: CASSPRLAGGPYEQYF
D: TRBD2
V: TRBV11-2
J: TRBJ2-7

CDR3: CASSFNRVNTEAFF
D: -
V: TRBV6-1
J: TRBJ1-1

CDR3: CASGPDRGQGYTF
D: TRBD1
V: TRBV12-5
J: TRBJ1-2

CDR3: CASSLEETQYF
D: -
V: TRBV5-1
J: TRBJ2-5

CDR3: CASSQGVGTSYNEQFF
D: -
V: TRBV4-1
J: TRBJ2-1

CDR3: CASRFGGGDEQYF
D: -
V: TRBV10-3
J: TRBJ2-7

CDR3: CASSLDRTSGTDTQYF
D: TRBD2
V: TRBV7-9
J: TRBJ2-3

CDR3: CAWSLGQNTEAFF
D: -
V: TRBV30
J: TRBJ1-1

CDR3: CASSLRATGELFF
D: -
V: TRBV5-6
J: TRBJ2-2

CDR3: CASSERSILAVVIVEQYF
D: TRBD2
V: TRBV6-1
J: TRBJ2-7

CDR3: CASSPPRGAYEQYF
D: -
V: TRBV18
J: TRBJ2-7

CDR3: CASSLSNSRISPLHF
D: -
V: TRBV5-6
J: TRBJ1-6

CDR3: CASSDVDSRNEKLFF
D: -
V: TRBV6-4
J: TRBJ1-4

CDR3: CAISESTTLEAFF
D: -
V: TRBV10-3
J: TRBJ1-1

CDR3: CASSSDTGLVYNEQFF
D: -
V: TRBV7-2
J: TRBJ2-1

CDR3: CAIRRQNRVDGELFF
D: -
V: TRBV10-3
J: TRBJ2-2

CDR3: CATVRTAEPQHF
D: -
V: TRBV5-4
J: TRBJ1-5

CDR3: CSVVGTNTQYF
D: -
V: TRBV29-1
J: TRBJ2-3

CDR3: CASKNPSGLAERYQETQYF
D: TRBD2
V: TRBV2
J: TRBJ2-5

CDR3: CASSGGLSNEKLFF
D: -
V: TRBV19
J: TRBJ1-4

CDR3: CASSLGFPDNEQFF
D: -
V: TRBV11-2
J: TRBJ2-1

CDR3: CASSSSSEWGKGNQPQHF
D: -
V: TRBV28
J: TRBJ1-5

CDR3: CASSEGYNEKLFF
D: -
V: TRBV5-1
J: TRBJ1-4

CDR3: CASSPPGTSILDEQYF
D: TRBD2
V: TRBV2
J: TRBJ2-7

CDR3: CASSPGLGGNEQFF
D: TRBD2
V: TRBV7-9
J: TRBJ2-1

CDR3: CASSYSAGGASYEQYF
D: TRBD2
V: TRBV6-5
J: TRBJ2-7

CDR3: CASSLRRHEQYF
D: -
V: TRBV28
J: TRBJ2-7